This is a list of T cell receptor beta chains from one sample in a study of cytomegalovirus exposure and HLA in healthy donors. Measured with immunoSEQ multiplex PCR; TCRdb has only the in-frame clones, and not every one. This sample yields 70,000 to 100,000 clones, of which around 80% are seen a single time; over 20% belongs to the top ten. Sequenced input: PBMCs. The receptors were gathered from a woman aged 45 to 65 in good health and CMV-seropositive. Each CDR3 is given with its conserved first and last residue. D genes are given only for firm matches. Clone size is shown for a subset of rows, as once, few, many or a class of expanded clone.

>TRBJ1-2|.|TRBV5-5|.
TGTGCCAGCAGCTTACCTTTTGGGGACACCCCTTCCGGTGTCTATGGCTACACCTTC
CASSLPFGDTPSGVYGYTF
>TRBJ1-5|.|TRBV11-2|.
TGTGCCAGCAGCTACAATGGACAGTTCAATCAGCCCCAGCATTTT
CASSYNGQFNQPQHF
>TRBJ1-2|.|TRBV5-1|.
TGCGCCAGCAGCTTGGAAGGGACAAGCTATGGCTACACCTTC
CASSLEGTSYGYTF
>TRBJ2-5|few|TRBV5-4|TRBD1
TGTGCCAGCAGTTCCCAACAGGGGGGCAGCGAGACCCAGTACTTC
CASSSQQGGSETQYF
>TRBJ2-2|.|TRBV5-1|.
TGCGCCAGCAGCCTCAGGGGGGAGAACACCGGGGAGCTGTTTTTT
CASSLRGENTGELFF
>TRBJ2-1|.|TRBV6-6|.
TGTGCCAGCAGACCACGGGGACAAGGGATTAACAATGAGCAGTTCTTC
CASRPRGQGINNEQFF
>TRBJ1-2|few|TRBV19|.
TGTGCCAGTGCCAGGGCTTCTGGCTACACCTTC
CASARASGYTF
>TRBJ2-1|.|TRBV9|.
TGTGCCAGCAGCATAGGGGCGGGTCCGGAGAATGAGCAGTTCTTC
CASSIGAGPENEQFF
>TRBJ2-3|.|TRBV2|TRBD1
TGTGCCAGCGGCGGGACAGGGGGCGTGGAAGATACGCAGTATTTT
CASGGTGGVEDTQYF
>TRBJ2-2|.|TRBV5-1|.
TGCGCCAGCAGTCCCGTAGTAGGGGCCACCGGGGAGCTGTTTTTT
CASSPVVGATGELFF
>TRBJ2-3|.|TRBV6-6|.
TGTGCCAGCAGGCGCCTTGGGCCCACAGATACGCAGTATTTT
CASRRLGPTDTQYF
>TRBJ1-2|few|TRBV11-2|TRBD1
TGTGCCAGCAGCGCGGGACAGTTAATTGGCTACACCTTC
CASSAGQLIGYTF
>TRBJ2-6|.|TRBV19|.
TGTGCCAGTATTAGGGGCTCTGGGGCCAACGTCCTGACTTTC
CASIRGSGANVLTF
>TRBJ2-3|.|TRBV30|TRBD2
TGTGCCTGGAGTGTACAGGGGACCACTAGCGGGCTATGGGGCACAGATACGCAGTATTTT
CAWSVQGTTSGLWGTDTQYF
>TRBJ2-3|once|TRBV30|TRBD1
TGTGCCGGTGCTCCGACAGGGACAGATACGCAGTATTTT
CAGAPTGTDTQYF
>TRBJ1-1|.|TRBV13|.
TGTGCCAGCAGCCCAGAGGGGAGGGGAGCTTTCTTT
CASSPEGRGAFF
>TRBJ1-3|once|TRBV4-1|.
TGCGCCAGCAGCCAAGACCGTGGGGCCCAGGGAAACCCCCTCTCTGGAAACACCATATATTTT
CASSQDRGAQGNPLSGNTIYF
>TRBJ1-5|.|TRBV4-1|TRBD1
TGCGCCAGCAGCCACGTGGGACAGGGGGCTGAGCAGCCCCAGCATTTT
CASSHVGQGAEQPQHF
>TRBJ2-7|once|TRBV18|TRBD1
TGTGCCAGCTCACCAGAGGGGGCCACCTACGAGCAGTACTTC
CASSPEGATYEQYF
>TRBJ1-1|.|TRBV10-1|.
TGCGCCAGCAGCGATCATTCCCGAGGGACTTACGAAGCTTTCTTT
CASSDHSRGTYEAFF
>TRBJ2-5|.|TRBV19|TRBD2
TGTGCCAGTAGTACCGGGACTAGCTTTCAAGAGACCCAGTACTTC
CASSTGTSFQETQYF
>TRBJ1-5|.|TRBV6-6|.
TGTGCCAGCAGTGACAAAAATAGCAATCAGCCCCAGCATTTT
CASSDKNSNQPQHF
>TRBJ1-1|.|TRBV6-5|.
TGTGCCAGCAGGGGCGGACAGAACACTGAAGCTTTCTTT
CASRGGQNTEAFF
>TRBJ2-7|.|TRBV6-5|TRBD1
TGTGCCAGCTCCCTTTGGGGACAGGGGGCCTACGAGCAGTACTTC
CASSLWGQGAYEQYF
>TRBJ2-7|.|TRBV9|.
TGTGCCAGCAGCGTAGACCTAGGGGTCTACGAGCAGTACTTC
CASSVDLGVYEQYF
>TRBJ1-1|once|TRBV9|.
TGTGCCAGCAGCCCAGGGGATCCCAGGGTCCGGGCTTTCTTT
CASSPGDPRVRAFF
>TRBJ2-3|.|TRBV7-2|TRBD2
TGTGCCAGCAGCTTAGTTCGGGGGGGCACAGATACGCAGTATTTT
CASSLVRGGTDTQYF
>TRBJ1-1|.|TRBV27|.
TGTGCCAGCAGTTTGGGGGGGTTAATCACTGAAGCTTTCTTT
CASSLGGLITEAFF
>TRBJ1-1|.|TRBV6-1|.
TGTGCCAGCAGTGACAGGGCGAACACTGAAGCTTTCTTT
CASSDRANTEAFF